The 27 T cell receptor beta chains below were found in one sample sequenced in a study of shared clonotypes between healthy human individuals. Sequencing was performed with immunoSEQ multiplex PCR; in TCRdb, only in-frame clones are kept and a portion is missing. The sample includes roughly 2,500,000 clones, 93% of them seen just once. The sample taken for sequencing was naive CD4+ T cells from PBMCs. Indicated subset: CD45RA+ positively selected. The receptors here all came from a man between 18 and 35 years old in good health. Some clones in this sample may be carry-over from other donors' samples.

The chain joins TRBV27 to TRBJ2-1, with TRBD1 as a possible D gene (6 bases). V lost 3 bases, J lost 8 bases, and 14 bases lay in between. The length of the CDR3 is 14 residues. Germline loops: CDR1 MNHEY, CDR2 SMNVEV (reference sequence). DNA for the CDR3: TGTGCCAGCAGTTTCCGGTTTGGGGGCTATGAGCAGTTCTTC. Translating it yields CASSFRFGGYEQFF.

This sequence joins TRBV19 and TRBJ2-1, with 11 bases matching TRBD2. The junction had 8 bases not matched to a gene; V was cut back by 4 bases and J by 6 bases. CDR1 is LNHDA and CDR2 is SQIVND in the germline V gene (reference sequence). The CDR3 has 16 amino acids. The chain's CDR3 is CASSTLAGGPVNEQFF. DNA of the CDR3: TGTGCCAGTAGTACCTTAGCGGGAGGGCCGGTCAATGAGCAGTTCTTC.

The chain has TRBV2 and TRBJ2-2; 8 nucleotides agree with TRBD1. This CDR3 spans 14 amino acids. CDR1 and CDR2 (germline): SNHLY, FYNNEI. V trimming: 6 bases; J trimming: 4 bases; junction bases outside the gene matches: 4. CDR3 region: CASRVDRGTGELFF. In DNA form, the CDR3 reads TGTGCCAGCAGAGTCGACAGGGGCACCGGGGAGCTGTTTTTT. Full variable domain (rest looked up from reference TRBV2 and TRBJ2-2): EPEVTQTPSHQVTQMGQEVILRCVPISNHLYFYWYRQILGQKVEFLVSFYNNEISEKSEIFDDQFSVERPDGSNFTLKIRSTKLEDSAMYFCASRVDRGTGELFFGEGSRLTVL.

The CDR3 coding sequence is TGTGCCAGCAGTGACTCCCCAGATACGCAGTATTTT. The encoded protein is CASSDSPDTQYF. The V and J genes are TRBV2 and TRBJ2-3; D uncertain. CDR3 length: 12 residues. The germline CDR1 and CDR2 sequences are SNHLY and FYNNEI. V dropped 3 bases and J dropped 4 bases, with 5 bases sitting between them.

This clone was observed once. The CDR3 region has the DNA TGCGCCAGCAGCCCGTCGGGACTAGCGGGAGGCACAGATACGCAGTATTTT. Protein: CASSPSGLAGGTDTQYF. The chain recombines TRBV4-3 with TRBJ2-3; TRBD2 agrees at 14 bases. There are 17 residues in the CDR3. V shed 4 bases, J shed 1 base, and the junction held 4 bases outside the gene matches. The germline CDR1 and CDR2 sequences are LGHNA and YSLEER.

The CDR3 sequence is CASSFTGSPANMGYTF. In nucleotides, the CDR3 is TGCGCCAGCAGCTTTACCGGCAGCCCGGCGAATATGGGCTACACCTTC. The chain uses TRBV5-1 and TRBJ1-2; D not resolved. V was shortened by 2 bases and J by 8 bases, with 22 bases between the two germline ends. Germline values: CDR1 SGHRS, CDR2 YFSETQ. CDR3 length: 16 amino acids. Drawing the rest from reference TRBV5-1 and TRBJ1-2, the complete variable domain is KAGVTQTPRYLIKTRGQQVTLSCSPISGHRSVSWYQQTPGQGLQFLFEYFSETQRNKGNFPGRFSGRQFSNSRSEMNVSTLELGDSALYLCASSFTGSPANMGYTFGSGTRLTVV.

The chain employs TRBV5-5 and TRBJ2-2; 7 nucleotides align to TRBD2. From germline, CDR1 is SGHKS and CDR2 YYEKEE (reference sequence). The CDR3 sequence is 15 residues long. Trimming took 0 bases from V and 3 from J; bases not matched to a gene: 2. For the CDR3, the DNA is TGTGCCAGCAGCTTGGTTAGCGGGTACACCGGGGAGCTGTTTTTT. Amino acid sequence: CASSLVSGYTGELFF. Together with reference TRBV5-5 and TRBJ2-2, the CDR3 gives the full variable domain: DAGVTQSPTHLIKTRGQQVTLRCSPISGHKSVSWYQQVLGQGPQFIFQYYEKEERGRGNFPDRFSARQFPNYSSELNVNALLLGDSALYLCASSLVSGYTGELFFGEGSRLTVL.

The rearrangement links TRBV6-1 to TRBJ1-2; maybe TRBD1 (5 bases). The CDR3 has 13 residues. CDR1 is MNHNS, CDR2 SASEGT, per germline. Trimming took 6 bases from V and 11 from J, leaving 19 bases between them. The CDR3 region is CASSGDLLLEYTF. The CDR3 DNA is TGTGCCAGCAGCGGGGACCTCCTTTTAGAGTACACCTTC.

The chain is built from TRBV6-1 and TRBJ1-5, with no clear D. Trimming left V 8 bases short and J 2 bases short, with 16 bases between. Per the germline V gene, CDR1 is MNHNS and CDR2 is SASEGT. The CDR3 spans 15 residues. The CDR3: CASGPRDRGNQPQHF. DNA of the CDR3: TGTGCCAGCGGTCCCCGGGATCGAGGCAATCAGCCCCAGCATTTT.

The CDR3 region is CASSFYGTAGVNTEAFF. Here the CDR3 DNA reads TGTGCCAGCAGTTTCTACGGGACAGCGGGGGTGAACACTGAAGCTTTCTTT. The chain couples TRBV27 to TRBJ1-1; 7 bases match TRBD1. CDR3 length: 17 residues. Per germline, CDR1 MNHEY and CDR2 SMNVEV (reference sequence). V lost 3 bases and J lost 0; bases outside the gene matches: 10.

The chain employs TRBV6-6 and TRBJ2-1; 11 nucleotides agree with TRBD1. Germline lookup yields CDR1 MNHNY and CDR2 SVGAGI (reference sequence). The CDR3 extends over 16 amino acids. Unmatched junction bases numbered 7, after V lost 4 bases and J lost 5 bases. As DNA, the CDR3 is TGTGCCAGCAGTTCGGGACAGGGGGTTGGGCACAATGAGCAGTTCTTC. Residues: CASSSGQGVGHNEQFF.

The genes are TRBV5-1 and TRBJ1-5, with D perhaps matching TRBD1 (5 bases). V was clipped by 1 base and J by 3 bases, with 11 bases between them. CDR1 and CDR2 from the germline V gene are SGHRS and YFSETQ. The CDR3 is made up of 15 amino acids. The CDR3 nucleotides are TGCGCCAGCAGCTTGATCCAGGGCCCCAATCAGCCCCAGCATTTT. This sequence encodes CASSLIQGPNQPQHF.

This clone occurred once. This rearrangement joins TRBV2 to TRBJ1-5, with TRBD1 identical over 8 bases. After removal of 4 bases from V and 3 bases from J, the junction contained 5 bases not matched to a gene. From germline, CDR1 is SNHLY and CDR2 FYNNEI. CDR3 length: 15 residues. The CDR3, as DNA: TGTGCCAGCAGTGGAGACAGGGGACTCAATCAGCCCCAGCATTTT. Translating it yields CASSGDRGLNQPQHF.

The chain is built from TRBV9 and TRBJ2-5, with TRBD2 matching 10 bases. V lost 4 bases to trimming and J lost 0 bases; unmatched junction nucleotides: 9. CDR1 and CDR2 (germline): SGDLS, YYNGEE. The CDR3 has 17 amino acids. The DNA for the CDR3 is TGTGCCAGCAGCCCCCGGGGTAGCGGGGGGCACCAAGAGACCCAGTACTTC. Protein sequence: CASSPRGSGGHQETQYF. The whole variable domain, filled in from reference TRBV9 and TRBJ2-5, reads DSGVTQTPKHLITATGQRVTLRCSPRSGDLSVYWYQQSLDQGLQFLIQYYNGEERAKGNILERFSAQQFPDLHSELNLSSLELGDSALYFCASSPRGSGGHQETQYFGPGTRLLVL.

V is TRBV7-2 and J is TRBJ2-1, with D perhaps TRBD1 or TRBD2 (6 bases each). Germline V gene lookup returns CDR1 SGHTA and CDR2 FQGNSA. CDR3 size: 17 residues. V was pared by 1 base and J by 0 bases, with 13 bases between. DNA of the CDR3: TGTGCCAGCAGCTTAGGGGGGGCTAGTGGCTCCTACAATGAGCAGTTCTTC. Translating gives CASSLGGASGSYNEQFF. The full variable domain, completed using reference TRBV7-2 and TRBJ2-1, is GAGVSQSPSNKVTEKGKDVELRCDPISGHTALYWYRQSLGQGLEFLIYFQGNSAPDKSGLPSDRFSAERTGGSVSTLTIQRTQQEDSAVYLCASSLGGASGSYNEQFFGPGTRLTVL.

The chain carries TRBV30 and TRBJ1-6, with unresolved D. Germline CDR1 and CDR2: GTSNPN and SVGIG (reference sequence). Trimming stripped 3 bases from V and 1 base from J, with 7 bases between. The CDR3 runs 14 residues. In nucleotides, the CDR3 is TGTGCCTGGAGCCCCTTGTCCTATAATTCACCCCTCCACTTT. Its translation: CAWSPLSYNSPLHF.

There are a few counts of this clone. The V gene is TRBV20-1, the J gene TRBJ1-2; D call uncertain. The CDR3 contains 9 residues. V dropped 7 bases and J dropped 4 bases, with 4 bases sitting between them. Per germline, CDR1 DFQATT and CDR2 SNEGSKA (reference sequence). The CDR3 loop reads CSVGYGYTF. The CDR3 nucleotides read TGCAGTGTCGGCTATGGCTACACCTTC.

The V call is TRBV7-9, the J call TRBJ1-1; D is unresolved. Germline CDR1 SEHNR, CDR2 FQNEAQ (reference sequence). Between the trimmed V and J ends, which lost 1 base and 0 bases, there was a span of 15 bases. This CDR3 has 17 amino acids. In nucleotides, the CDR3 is TGTGCCAGCAGCTTAGGGCAGACGGTTCACATGAACACTGAAGCTTTCTTT. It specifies CASSLGQTVHMNTEAFF.

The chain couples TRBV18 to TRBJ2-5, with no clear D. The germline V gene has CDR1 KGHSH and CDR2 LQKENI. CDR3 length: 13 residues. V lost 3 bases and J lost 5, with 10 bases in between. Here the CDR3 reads CASSPASGETQYF. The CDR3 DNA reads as TGTGCCAGCTCACCCGCCTCCGGGGAGACCCAGTACTTC.

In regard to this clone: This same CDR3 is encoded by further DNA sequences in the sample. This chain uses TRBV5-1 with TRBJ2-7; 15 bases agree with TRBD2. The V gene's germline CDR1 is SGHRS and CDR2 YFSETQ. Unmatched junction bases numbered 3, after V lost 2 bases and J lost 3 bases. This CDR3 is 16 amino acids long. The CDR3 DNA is TGCGCCAGCAGCTTTGGACTAGCGGGAGGGAACTACGAGCAGTACTTC. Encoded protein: CASSFGLAGGNYEQYF.

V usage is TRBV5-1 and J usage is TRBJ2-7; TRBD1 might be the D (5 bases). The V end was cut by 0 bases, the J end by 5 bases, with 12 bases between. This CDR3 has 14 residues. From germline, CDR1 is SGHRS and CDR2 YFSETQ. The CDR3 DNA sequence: TGCGCCAGCAGCTTGGAGGCAGGGCCCCACGAGCAGTACTTC. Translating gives CASSLEAGPHEQYF.

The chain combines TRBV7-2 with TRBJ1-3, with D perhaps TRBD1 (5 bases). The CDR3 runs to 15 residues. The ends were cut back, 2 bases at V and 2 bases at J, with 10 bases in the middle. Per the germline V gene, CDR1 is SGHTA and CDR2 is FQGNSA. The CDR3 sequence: CASSLTRGTGNTIYF. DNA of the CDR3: TGTGCCAGCAGCTTAACTAGGGGTACTGGAAACACCATATATTTT.

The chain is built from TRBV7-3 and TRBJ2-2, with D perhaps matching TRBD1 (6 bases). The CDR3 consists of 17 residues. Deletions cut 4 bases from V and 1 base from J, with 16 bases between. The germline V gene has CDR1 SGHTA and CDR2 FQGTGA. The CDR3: CASSSGRGTKNTGELFF. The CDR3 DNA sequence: TGTGCCAGCAGCTCAGGCAGGGGAACAAAGAACACCGGGGAGCTGTTTTTT.

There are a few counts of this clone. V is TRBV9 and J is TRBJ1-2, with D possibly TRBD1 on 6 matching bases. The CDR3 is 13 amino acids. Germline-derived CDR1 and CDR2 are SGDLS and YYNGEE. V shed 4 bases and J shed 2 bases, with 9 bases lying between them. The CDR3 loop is CASSSGQNYGYTF. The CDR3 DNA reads TGTGCCAGCAGCTCGGGACAAAACTATGGCTACACCTTC. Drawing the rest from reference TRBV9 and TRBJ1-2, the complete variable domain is DSGVTQTPKHLITATGQRVTLRCSPRSGDLSVYWYQQSLDQGLQFLIQYYNGEERAKGNILERFSAQQFPDLHSELNLSSLELGDSALYFCASSSGQNYGYTFGSGTRLTVV.

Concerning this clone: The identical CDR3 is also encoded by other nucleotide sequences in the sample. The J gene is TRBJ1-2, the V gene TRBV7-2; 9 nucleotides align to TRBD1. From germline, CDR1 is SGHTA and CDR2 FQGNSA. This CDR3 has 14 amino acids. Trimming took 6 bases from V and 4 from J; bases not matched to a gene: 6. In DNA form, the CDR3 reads TGTGCCAGCAGTCCCCGGGACAGGGCCTATGGCTACACCTTC. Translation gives CASSPRDRAYGYTF. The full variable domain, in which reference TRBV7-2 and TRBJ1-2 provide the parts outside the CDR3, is GAGVSQSPSNKVTEKGKDVELRCDPISGHTALYWYRQSLGQGLEFLIYFQGNSAPDKSGLPSDRFSAERTGGSVSTLTIQRTQQEDSAVYLCASSPRDRAYGYTFGSGTRLTVV.

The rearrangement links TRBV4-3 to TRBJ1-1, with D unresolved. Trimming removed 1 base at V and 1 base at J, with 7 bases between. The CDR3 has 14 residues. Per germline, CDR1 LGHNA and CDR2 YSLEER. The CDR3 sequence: CASSQVTRNTEAFF. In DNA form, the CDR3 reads TGCGCCAGCAGCCAAGTCACTAGGAACACTGAAGCTTTCTTT.

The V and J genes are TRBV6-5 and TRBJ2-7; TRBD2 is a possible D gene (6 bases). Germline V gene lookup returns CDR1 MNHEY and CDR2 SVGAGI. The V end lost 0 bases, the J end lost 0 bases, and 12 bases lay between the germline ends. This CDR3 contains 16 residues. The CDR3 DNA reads TGTGCCAGCAGTTACTCGGGGGGAATGAGCTCCTACGAGCAGTACTTC. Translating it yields CASSYSGGMSSYEQYF.